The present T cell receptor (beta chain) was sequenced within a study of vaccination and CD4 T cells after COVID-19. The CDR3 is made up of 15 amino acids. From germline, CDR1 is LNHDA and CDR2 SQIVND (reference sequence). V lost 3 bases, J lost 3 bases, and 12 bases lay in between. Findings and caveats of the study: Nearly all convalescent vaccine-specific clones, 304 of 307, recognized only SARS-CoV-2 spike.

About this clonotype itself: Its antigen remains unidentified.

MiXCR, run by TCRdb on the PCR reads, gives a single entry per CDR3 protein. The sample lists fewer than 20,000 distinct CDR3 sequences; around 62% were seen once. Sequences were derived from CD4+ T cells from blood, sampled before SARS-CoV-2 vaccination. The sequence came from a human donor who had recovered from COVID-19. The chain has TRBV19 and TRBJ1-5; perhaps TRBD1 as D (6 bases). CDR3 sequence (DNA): TGTGCCAGTAGTATCGGGGGGCGGGACAATCAGCCCCAGCATTTT. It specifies CASSIGGRDNQPQHF.